Listed below are T cell receptor beta chains from one sample, sequenced in a study of T cell responses to AZD1222 COVID-19 vaccine. TCRdb's copy holds only in-frame clones and misses some; the assay was immunoSEQ multiplex PCR. This table holds some 120,000 clones, over 75% found once. The sample in question was peripheral blood, obtained on day 0 of AZD1222 vaccination. Receptors were obtained from an adult in good health. Both conserved end residues are part of each CDR3. Each record gives: V gene, clone size, CDR3 length, J gene, D gene, CDR3 protein, CDR3 DNA. D genes are given only for firm matches. The listing skips clone size in some rows; elsewhere it reads once, few, many or a size class.

TRBV7-3	NA	14	TRBJ1-1	NA	CASSTQGPDTEAFF	TGTGCCAGCAGCACTCAGGGGCCGGACACTGAAGCTTTCTTT
TRBV6-5	NA	13	TRBJ1-4	NA	CASTSVVDEKLFF	TGTGCCAGCACCTCGGTTGTCGATGAAAAACTGTTTTTT
TRBV7-9	NA	11	TRBJ1-1	NA	CASSEVTEAFF	TGTGCCAGCAGCGAGGTAACTGAAGCTTTCTTT
TRBV7-8	NA	12	TRBJ1-2	NA	CASSLETGGYTF	TGTGCCAGCAGCTTAGAAACAGGTGGCTACACCTTC
TRBV10-1	NA	19	TRBJ2-1	TRBD2	CASSDPGLAGGPAWNEQFF	TGCGCCAGCAGTGACCCGGGACTAGCGGGAGGGCCGGCCTGGAATGAGCAGTTCTTC
TRBV25-1	NA	16	TRBJ2-7	TRBD2	CASQAPGLAGAGEQYF	TGTGCCAGCCAGGCGCCGGGACTAGCGGGAGCGGGGGAGCAGTACTTC
TRBV19	NA	15	TRBJ1-3	TRBD1	CATRDSPFSGNTIYF	TGTGCCACTCGGGACAGCCCATTCTCTGGAAACACCATATATTTT
TRBV28	NA	16	TRBJ1-5	TRBD1	CASSFPRDRGNQPQHF	TGTGCCAGCAGCTTCCCCCGGGACAGGGGGAATCAGCCCCAGCATTTT
TRBV28	NA	17	TRBJ2-7	TRBD2	CATKSGRATSSSYEQYF	TGTGCCACCAAAAGCGGGAGGGCCACCTCCAGCTCCTACGAGCAGTACTTC
TRBV4-1	NA	13	TRBJ2-2	NA	CASSQVYSGELFF	TGCGCCAGCAGCCAAGTTTACTCCGGGGAGCTGTTTTTT
TRBV19	NA	17	TRBJ1-2	TRBD1	CASRYRDRTKPSYGYTF	TGTGCCAGTAGATACCGGGACAGAACAAAACCTAGCTATGGCTACACCTTC
TRBV7-9	few	14	TRBJ1-5	TRBD1	CASSSTGGNQPQHF	TGTGCCAGCAGCTCCACAGGGGGCAATCAGCCCCAGCATTTT
TRBV6-2/TRBV6-3	NA	11	TRBJ2-7	NA	CASSTNYEQYF	TGTGCCAGCAGTACAAACTACGAGCAGTACTTC
TRBV5-1	NA	15	TRBJ2-2	NA	CASSLVLLNTGELFF	TGCGCCAGCAGCTTGGTACTTTTGAACACCGGGGAGCTGTTTTTT
TRBV6-5	NA	13	TRBJ1-1	NA	CASTHRVNTEAFF	TGTGCCAGCACCCATCGGGTGAACACTGAAGCTTTCTTT
TRBV12-3/TRBV12-4	NA	13	TRBJ1-2	NA	CASSRTAGGGYTF	TGTGCCAGCAGTAGGACCGCCGGGGGGGGCTACACCTTC
TRBV12-3/TRBV12-4	NA	12	TRBJ1-1	NA	CASSLVGAEAFF	TGTGCCAGCAGTTTAGTTGGGGCTGAAGCTTTCTTT
TRBV7-2	NA	14	TRBJ2-2	TRBD2	CASSPGLATGELFF	TGTGCCAGCAGCCCGGGACTAGCCACCGGGGAGCTGTTTTTT
TRBV11-3	NA	12	TRBJ2-5	NA	CASSSISGTQYF	TGTGCCAGCAGCTCGATCTCCGGGACCCAGTACTTC
TRBV29-1	once	13	TRBJ1-6	TRBD1	CSVAGSGGSPLHF	TGCAGCGTGGCGGGGTCAGGGGGGTCACCCCTCCACTTT
TRBV2	NA	12	TRBJ2-7	NA	CASRLEGGEQYF	TGTGCCAGCCGACTCGAAGGGGGCGAGCAGTACTTC
TRBV7-2	NA	15	TRBJ2-7	NA	CASSPSISGGNEQYF	TGTGCCAGCAGCCCTTCGATTTCGGGCGGCAACGAGCAGTACTTC
TRBV15	NA	15	TRBJ1-4	NA	CATAESPTTNEKLFF	TGTGCCACCGCGGAGAGTCCGACAACTAATGAAAAACTGTTTTTT
TRBV4-2	NA	14	TRBJ1-1	NA	CASSQDSRNTEAFF	TGTGCCAGCAGCCAAGATAGCAGGAACACTGAAGCTTTCTTT
TRBV4-1	NA	15	TRBJ1-5	NA	CASSKGETGNQPQHF	TGCGCCAGCAGCAAGGGGGAGACAGGCAATCAGCCCCAGCATTTT
TRBV3-1/TRBV3-2	NA	16	TRBJ1-1	TRBD1	CASSQDGTGQGAGAFF	TGTGCCAGCAGCCAAGATGGAACGGGACAGGGGGCTGGGGCTTTCTTT
TRBV5-5	NA	14	TRBJ2-2	NA	CASSYRGGDGELFF	TGTGCCAGCAGCTATCGCGGCGGCGACGGGGAGCTGTTTTTT
TRBV6-5	once	16	TRBJ2-3	TRBD1	CASSYGTGSIGDTQYF	TGTGCCAGCAGTTACGGGACAGGAAGTATCGGAGATACGCAGTATTTT
TRBV7-9	once	13	TRBJ2-2	NA	CASSLGHTGELFF	TGTGCCAGCAGCTTAGGGCACACCGGGGAGCTGTTTTTT
TRBV19	NA	15	TRBJ2-2	NA	CASSQAGANTGELFF	TGTGCCAGTAGTCAGGCAGGGGCGAACACCGGGGAGCTGTTTTTT
TRBV6-5	once	15	TRBJ2-3	NA	CASSYFNYPTDTQYF	TGTGCCAGCAGTTACTTCAACTACCCCACAGATACGCAGTATTTT
TRBV19	once	13	TRBJ2-7	NA	CASSSPGGYEQYF	TGTGCCAGTTCTTCCCCCGGGGGCTACGAGCAGTACTTC
TRBV5-4	NA	13	TRBJ2-7	NA	CASGRTGSYEQYF	TGTGCCAGCGGACGAACAGGGTCCTACGAGCAGTACTTC
TRBV5-5	NA	14	TRBJ1-2	NA	CASSLEQGNYGYTF	TGTGCCAGCAGCTTGGAACAGGGTAACTATGGCTACACCTTC
TRBV6-5	NA	15	TRBJ1-3	NA	CASTLGMLAGNTIYF	TGTGCCAGCACCCTAGGGATGTTGGCTGGAAACACCATATATTTT
TRBV5-1	NA	17	TRBJ2-7	NA	CASSLLPSAGSPYEQYF	TGCGCCAGCAGCTTGTTACCTTCGGCAGGGAGTCCCTACGAGCAGTACTTC
TRBV5-6	NA	15	TRBJ2-5	TRBD1	CASSQPGQGQETQYF	TGTGCCAGCAGCCAGCCGGGACAGGGACAAGAGACCCAGTACTTC
TRBV2	NA	15	TRBJ1-5	TRBD1	CASSGQGRGHQPQHF	TGTGCCAGCAGTGGACAGGGTAGGGGCCATCAGCCCCAGCATTTT
TRBV3-1/TRBV3-2	NA	16	TRBJ1-6	NA	CASSQDRSGVWSPLHF	TGTGCCAGCAGCCAAGATCGGTCAGGGGTATGGTCACCCCTCCACTTT
TRBV5-4	once	14	TRBJ2-2	TRBD2	CASRAGGPTGELFF	TGTGCCAGCAGGGCGGGGGGACCCACCGGGGAGCTGTTTTTT
TRBV7-7	NA	16	TRBJ1-3	NA	CASSLGQLSSGNTIYF	TGTGCCAGCAGCTTAGGACAGCTCAGCTCTGGAAACACCATATATTTT
TRBV2	NA	16	TRBJ2-5	NA	CASIALITNAEETQYF	TGTGCCAGCATCGCCTTGATCACTAATGCCGAAGAGACCCAGTACTTC
TRBV28	NA	14	TRBJ1-2	TRBD1	CASSQGAGNYGYTF	TGTGCCAGCAGCCAGGGGGCGGGTAACTATGGCTACACCTTC
TRBV7-2	NA	16	TRBJ1-5	NA	CASSPPGGQGYQPQHF	TGTGCCAGCAGCCCCCCGGGTGGGCAGGGATATCAGCCCCAGCATTTT
TRBV25-1	NA	15	TRBJ2-7	NA	CASSGLGAESYEQYF	TGTGCCAGCAGTGGTCTGGGGGCAGAGTCCTACGAGCAGTACTTC
TRBV9	NA	14	TRBJ2-7	TRBD2	CASSAAGEFGEQYF	TGTGCCAGCAGCGCGGCGGGAGAGTTCGGCGAGCAGTACTTC
TRBV7-8	NA	13	TRBJ2-5	NA	CASSLPGSWTQYF	TGTGCCAGCAGCTTACCCGGATCCTGGACCCAGTACTTC
TRBV7-3	NA	14	TRBJ1-1	NA	CASSLQGMDTEAFF	TGTGCCAGCAGCTTACAAGGGATGGACACTGAAGCTTTCTTT
TRBV19	NA	12	TRBJ1-3	NA	CASTADAFRLYF	TGTGCCAGTACGGCAGACGCCTTTCGACTATATTTT